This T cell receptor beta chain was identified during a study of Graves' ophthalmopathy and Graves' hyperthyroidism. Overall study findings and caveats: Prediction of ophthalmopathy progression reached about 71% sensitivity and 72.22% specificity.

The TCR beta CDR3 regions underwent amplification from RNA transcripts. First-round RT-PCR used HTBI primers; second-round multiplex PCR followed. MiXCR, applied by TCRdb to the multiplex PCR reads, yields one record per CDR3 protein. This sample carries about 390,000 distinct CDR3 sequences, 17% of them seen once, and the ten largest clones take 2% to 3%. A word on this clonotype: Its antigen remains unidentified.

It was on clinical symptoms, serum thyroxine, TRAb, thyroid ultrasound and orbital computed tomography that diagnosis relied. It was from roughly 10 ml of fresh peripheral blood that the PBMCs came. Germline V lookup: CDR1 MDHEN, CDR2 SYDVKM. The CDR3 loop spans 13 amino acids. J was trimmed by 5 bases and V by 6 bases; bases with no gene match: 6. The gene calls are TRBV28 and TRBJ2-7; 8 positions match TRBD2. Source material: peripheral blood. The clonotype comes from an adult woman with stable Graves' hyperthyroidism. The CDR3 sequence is CASSTGGTNEQYF. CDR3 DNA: TGTGCCAGCAGCACGGGGGGGACGAACGAGCAGTACTTC.